The 18 T cell receptor beta chains below were found in one sample sequenced in a study of sequential checkpoint blockade in melanoma. TCRdb's copy holds only in-frame clones and misses some; the assay was immunoSEQ multiplex PCR. The sample yields just under 2,000 clones, under 30% seen once. The treatment here: randomized to nivolumab then ipilimumab (arm A) or the reverse (arm B). The sequencing used tumor tissue (inferred from file names), collected from a patient given nivolumab and ipilimumab in sequence. The receptors here all came from a human donor with melanoma.

The V and J genes are TRBV11-3 and TRBJ2-2, with D uncertain. The V and J ends lost 5 bases and 4 bases respectively, with 17 bases between them. Germline lookup yields CDR1 SGHNT and CDR2 YENEEA. This CDR3 has 16 residues. CDR3 amino acids: CASSPSRPGGTGELFF. CDR3 nucleotides: TGTGCCAGCAGCCCAAGTAGGCCCGGCGGCACCGGGGAGCTGTTTTTT.

V and J are TRBV29-1 and TRBJ1-2; D ambiguous. Trimming took off 6 bases at V and 5 bases at J, with 19 bases between the two ends. CDR1 and CDR2 (germline): SQVTM, ANQGSEA. The CDR3 has 14 amino acids. This CDR3 is CSVQPGFPVYGYTF. The DNA of the CDR3 is TGCAGCGTCCAACCGGGATTTCCAGTATATGGCTACACCTTC.

The CDR3 loop reads CASSPINNTEAFF. In DNA form, the CDR3 reads TGTGCCAGCAGCCCTATAAACAACACTGAAGCTTTCTTT. J is TRBJ1-1 and V is TRBV5-8; no definite D call. CDR1 SGHTS and CDR2 YDEGEE come from the germline V gene. The V gene lost 4 bases and the J gene lost 2 bases, with 9 bases spanning the gap. This CDR3 region has 13 residues. Using reference TRBV5-8 and TRBJ1-1 for the parts outside the CDR3, the full variable domain is EAGVTQSPTHLIKTRGQQATLRCSPISGHTSVYWYQQALGLGLQFLLWYDEGEERNRGNFPPRFSGRQFPNYSSELNVNALELEDSALYLCASSPINNTEAFFGQGTRLTVV.

This clone is termed medium-sized. The gene calls are TRBV11-3 and TRBJ2-3; 10 bases align to TRBD2. CDR1 is SGHNT, CDR2 YENEEA, per germline. Trimming cost V 4 bases and J 1 base; bases outside gene matches: 11. This CDR3 region has 18 residues. The CDR3 spells CASSSAGLAPLGTDTQYF. In DNA form, the CDR3 reads TGTGCCAGCAGCTCCGCGGGACTAGCGCCGCTTGGCACAGATACGCAGTATTTT.

By frequency in the sample, this clone is medium-sized. This chain uses TRBV6-8 with TRBJ2-3, with TRBD2 matching over 11 bases. Germline CDR1 reads MNHGY; CDR2 reads SAAAGT. The length of the CDR3 is 14 residues. Losses at the gene ends were 6 bases for V and 3 bases for J; bases not matched to a gene: 2. The CDR3 DNA reads TGTGCCAGCAGAACTAGCGGGAGAACAGATACGCAGTATTTT. Amino acid sequence: CASRTSGRTDTQYF.

This chain links TRBV6-8 with TRBJ1-1; unclear D gene. The CDR3 sequence is 12 residues long. Germline V lookup: CDR1 MNHGY, CDR2 SAAAGT. V gave up 5 bases and J gave up 5 bases, with 9 bases separating them. CDR3 region: CASSHGATEAFF. In DNA, the CDR3 is TGTGCCAGCAGTCACGGTGCTACTGAAGCTTTCTTT.

This clone qualifies as medium-sized. V gene TRBV11-3 combines with J gene TRBJ2-5; maybe TRBD2 (6 bases). There are 15 residues in the CDR3. Per germline, CDR1 SGHNT and CDR2 YENEEA. The ends were cut back, 4 bases at V and 3 bases at J, with 15 bases in the middle. CDR3 nucleotide sequence: TGTGCCAGCAGCTCCGCCTCCGGGGGTAAAGAGACCCAGTACTTC. Residues: CASSSASGGKETQYF.

The chain employs TRBV7-2 and TRBJ2-7; D not certain. The CDR3 covers 13 residues. V dropped 2 bases and J dropped 4 bases, with 9 bases sitting between them. CDR1 and CDR2 from the germline V gene are SGHTA and FQGNSA. The CDR3 nucleotides read TGTGCCAGCAGCTTACCGGAACCTTACGAGCAGTACTTC. Its protein is CASSLPEPYEQYF.

This chain joins TRBV30 and TRBJ2-6; tentatively, D is TRBD1 (6 bases). Trimming left V 4 bases short and J 0 bases short, with 13 bases between. This CDR3 has 16 residues. Germline V gene lookup returns CDR1 GTSNPN and CDR2 SVGIG (reference sequence). CDR3 loop: CAWIRGSSSGANVLTF. Here the CDR3 DNA reads TGTGCCTGGATCAGGGGATCCTCCTCTGGGGCCAACGTCCTGACTTTC.

The rearrangement uses TRBV14 and TRBJ1-2; possibly TRBD1 for D (5 bases). V lost 4 bases to trimming and J lost 8 bases, with 11 bases between them. CDR1 is SGHDN, CDR2 FVKESK, per germline. This CDR3 has 12 residues. The CDR3 nucleotides are TGTGCCAGCAGCCCTCTCTGGGGGGGCTACACCTTC. Translating gives CASSPLWGGYTF.

In its sample, this clone ranks as large. The chain has TRBV28 and TRBJ2-1; D ambiguous. The germline V and J ends were trimmed by 5 bases and 4 bases, with 6 bases remaining between them. The germline CDR1 and CDR2 sequences are MDHEN and SYDVKM. The CDR3 loop spans 12 amino acids. CDR3: CASSSQYNEQFF. In DNA form, the CDR3 reads TGTGCCAGCAGTAGTCAGTACAATGAGCAGTTCTTC.

This clone was counted between two and nine times. The chain couples TRBV9 to TRBJ1-5; TRBD1 matches 8 bases. This CDR3 comprises 14 residues. Germline CDR1 is SGDLS and CDR2 is YYNGEE. The trim removed 0 bases at V and 7 bases at J, leaving 3 bases unmatched. The CDR3 reads CASSVGDRSQPQHF. CDR3 sequence (DNA): TGTGCCAGCAGCGTAGGGGACAGGTCCCAGCCCCAGCATTTT.

This clone has a handful of counts. The chain has TRBV28 and TRBJ2-3; D is unresolved. The ends were cut back, 10 bases at V and 6 bases at J, with 14 bases in the middle. Germline lookup yields CDR1 MDHEN and CDR2 SYDVKM. The CDR3 covers 12 residues. The CDR3 is CATGEMGDTQYF. The CDR3 DNA reads TGTGCCACCGGTGAAATGGGCGATACGCAGTATTTT.

The table lists this clone with a few counts. This chain joins TRBV29-1 and TRBJ2-4, with TRBD1 as a possible D gene (6 bases). Looked up from germline, CDR1 is SQVTM and CDR2 is ANQGSEA. Trimming removed 4 bases from V and 3 bases from J, with 10 bases in between. CDR3 length: 13 residues. CDR3 sequence (DNA): TGCAGCGTTGCAGGGGATGGCAAAAACATTCAGTACTTC. Translation: CSVAGDGKNIQYF.

There are a few counts of this clone. V usage is TRBV11-3 and J usage is TRBJ1-3; D uncertain. V was shortened by 3 bases and J by 0 bases, with 6 bases between the two germline ends. CDR3 length: 14 amino acids. Per germline, CDR1 SGHNT and CDR2 YENEEA. The CDR3: CASSLGFSGNTIYF. The CDR3 coding sequence is TGTGCCAGCAGCTTGGGTTTCTCTGGAAACACCATATATTTT. The variable domain in full, completed from reference TRBV11-3 and TRBJ1-3, reads EAGVVQSPRYKIIEKKQPVAFWCNPISGHNTLYWYLQNLGQGPELLIRYENEEAVDDSQLPKDRFSAERLKGVDSTLKIQPAELGDSAVYLCASSLGFSGNTIYFGEGSWLTVV.

This clone is deemed medium-sized (0.01 to 0.1%). The chain employs TRBV11-3 and TRBJ1-1, with D possibly matching TRBD1 (5 bases). The CDR3 spans 20 residues. The germline CDR1 and CDR2 sequences are SGHNT and YENEEA. Between the trimmed V and J ends, which lost 5 bases and 4 bases, there was a span of 32 bases. CDR3 loop: CASSPDSLRPGIITSTEAFF. CDR3 DNA: TGTGCCAGCAGCCCCGACAGTCTCCGCCCCGGGATTATAACAAGCACTGAAGCTTTCTTT.

This clone was counted only a few times. V is TRBV29-1 and J is TRBJ1-1, with 9 bases fitting TRBD1. The V and J ends lost 6 bases and 5 bases, in that order; junction bases with no gene match: 7. CDR1 is SQVTM, CDR2 ANQGSEA, per germline. The CDR3 has 13 residues. This chain's CDR3 is CSVGDRVITEAFF. The CDR3 coding sequence is TGCAGCGTGGGGGACAGGGTAATAACTGAAGCTTTCTTT.

Within the sample, this clone is medium-sized. A junction boundary mismatches the germline segment, possibly from a read error. This rearrangement joins TRBV11-3 to TRBJ2-5; D not certain. Germline CDR1 and CDR2: SGHNT and YENEEA. The CDR3 is made up of 14 amino acids. CDR3 DNA sequence: TGTGCTAGCAGCTTAAGTCACGAGCAAGAGACCCAGTACTTC. Protein: CASSLSHEQETQYF.